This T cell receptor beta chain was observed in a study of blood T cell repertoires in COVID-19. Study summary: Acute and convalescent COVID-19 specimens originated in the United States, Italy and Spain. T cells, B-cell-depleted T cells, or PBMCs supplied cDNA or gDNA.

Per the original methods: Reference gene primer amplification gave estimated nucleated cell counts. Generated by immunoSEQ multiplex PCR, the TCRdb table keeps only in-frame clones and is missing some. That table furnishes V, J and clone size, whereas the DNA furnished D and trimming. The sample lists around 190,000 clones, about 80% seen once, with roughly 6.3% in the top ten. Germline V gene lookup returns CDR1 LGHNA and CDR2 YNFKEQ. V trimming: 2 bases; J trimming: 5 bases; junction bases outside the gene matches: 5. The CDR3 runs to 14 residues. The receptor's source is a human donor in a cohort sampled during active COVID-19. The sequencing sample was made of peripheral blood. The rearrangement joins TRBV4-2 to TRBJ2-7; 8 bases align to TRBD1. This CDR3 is CASSQKDRDHEQYF. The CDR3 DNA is TGTGCCAGCAGCCAAAAGGACAGGGACCACGAGCAGTACTTC.